The T cell receptor beta chain described here comes from a study of T cell responses to AZD1222 COVID-19 vaccine. Study in general: Second-dose intervals near 4 or 12 weeks were combined.

Turning to this clone: As yet, its antigen is unknown.

Study-wide results and caveats: The study sampled repertoires only after the peak T cell response. Increased Spike-specific TCR breadth and depth were observed after two AZD1222 doses. Seropositive at baseline were only a handful of AZD1222 recipients.

The repertoire was sequenced with immunoSEQ multiplex PCR; TCRdb's copy has only in-frame clones and lacks some. The sample consists of about 170,000 clones, approximately 93% of them appearing once. The CDR3 loop spans 15 amino acids. In germline, CDR1 is SQVTM, CDR2 ANQGSEA. The germline V and J ends were trimmed by 6 bases and 1 base, with 18 bases remaining between them. Specimen: peripheral blood, collected on day 0 of AZD1222 vaccination. V is TRBV29-1 and J is TRBJ1-1; no definite D call. This TCR was sampled from an adult in good health. The CDR3 region is CSVAKVDKRNTEAFF. CDR3 sequence (DNA): TGCAGCGTGGCGAAAGTCGACAAAAGGAACACTGAAGCTTTCTTT.